These 8 T cell receptor beta chains were all obtained from the same sample, sequenced in a study of T cell changes during pregnancy in multiple sclerosis. The repertoire was sequenced with immunoSEQ multiplex PCR; TCRdb's copy has only in-frame clones and lacks some. The profile shows nearly 40,000 clones, roughly nine tenths of them singletons. The starting material was CD4+ T cells from peripheral blood mononuclear cells, obtained in the third trimester of pregnancy. The receptors were gathered from a female donor with multiple sclerosis, enrolled in a pregnancy study.

The chain uses TRBV30 and TRBJ2-7; TRBD1 is a possible D gene (6 bases). CDR1 is GTSNPN, CDR2 SVGIG, per germline (reference sequence). V gave up 8 bases and J gave up 2 bases, with 10 bases separating them. The CDR3 length is 11 residues. The CDR3 here is CAGRTAYEQYF. The CDR3 DNA reads as TGTGCCGGCCGGACAGCCTACGAGCAGTACTTC.

The chain recombines TRBV5-1 with TRBJ2-3; 7 bases map to TRBD1. Trimming took 0 bases from V and 0 from J; bases not matched to a gene: 4. CDR3 length: 16 residues. CDR1 and CDR2 (germline): SGHRS, YFSETQ. In nucleotides, the CDR3 is TGCGCCAGCAGCTTGGAGGGGACAGCTAGCACAGATACGCAGTATTTT. This sequence encodes CASSLEGTASTDTQYF.

The chain has TRBV27 and TRBJ2-7; D is possibly TRBD2 (7 bases). Trimming pared 4 bases from V and 3 bases from J, leaving 25 bases between. The germline V gene has CDR1 MNHEY and CDR2 SMNVEV (reference sequence). The CDR3 extends over 18 amino acids. CDR3 bases: TGTGCCAGCAGTTCGTGGGGGCCCTTACCGGGAGGACACTACGAGCAGTACTTC. Amino acids: CASSSWGPLPGGHYEQYF.

The rearrangement joins TRBV4-3 to TRBJ2-7; 9 nucleotides match TRBD2. Germline loops: CDR1 LGHNA, CDR2 YSLEER. The CDR3 runs to 16 residues. With 2 bases clipped from V and 5 bases from J, the junction kept 10 bases outside the gene matches. CDR3 residues: CASSQQLGSGRNEQYF. The CDR3 DNA follows: TGCGCCAGCAGCCAACAGTTAGGTAGCGGGAGAAACGAGCAGTACTTC.

In its sample, this clone ranks as medium-sized. Other nucleotide sequences from this sample produce the same CDR3. The chain has TRBV18 and TRBJ2-1; 9 bases align to TRBD1. CDR1 KGHSH and CDR2 LQKENI come from the germline V gene. J gave up 5 bases and V 3 bases, and 2 bases lay outside the gene matches. This CDR3 has 14 residues. The CDR3 sequence is CASSPRDRDNEQFF. CDR3 coding DNA: TGTGCCAGCTCACCGCGGGACAGGGACAATGAGCAGTTCTTC.

The chain is built from TRBV5-1 and TRBJ1-3, with D possibly TRBD1 on 5 matching bases. V was shortened by 4 bases and J by 0 bases, with 14 bases between the two germline ends. The CDR3 extends over 16 amino acids. The germline V gene has CDR1 SGHRS and CDR2 YFSETQ. The CDR3 coding sequence is TGCGCCAGCAGCGCCCAGACAGCCTCCTCTGGAAACACCATATATTTT. This gives the protein CASSAQTASSGNTIYF.

The chain is built from TRBV7-3 and TRBJ2-7; the match to TRBD2 covers 7 bases. V lost 0 bases and J lost 4; bases outside the gene matches: 6. Germline CDR1 is SGHTA and CDR2 is FQGTGA. This CDR3 has 15 amino acids. The CDR3 nucleotides are TGTGCCAGCAGCTTAACAGGACTAGGATTTTACGAGCAGTACTTC. Translation: CASSLTGLGFYEQYF.

CDR3 bases: TGTGCCAGCACTGAGGGGCGGTATGGCTACACCTTC. It codes for CASTEGRYGYTF. V usage is TRBV2 and J usage is TRBJ1-2, with D maybe TRBD1 (5 bases). The CDR3 has 12 residues. V was pared by 7 bases and J by 5 bases, with 11 bases between. Germline-derived CDR1 and CDR2 are SNHLY and FYNNEI.